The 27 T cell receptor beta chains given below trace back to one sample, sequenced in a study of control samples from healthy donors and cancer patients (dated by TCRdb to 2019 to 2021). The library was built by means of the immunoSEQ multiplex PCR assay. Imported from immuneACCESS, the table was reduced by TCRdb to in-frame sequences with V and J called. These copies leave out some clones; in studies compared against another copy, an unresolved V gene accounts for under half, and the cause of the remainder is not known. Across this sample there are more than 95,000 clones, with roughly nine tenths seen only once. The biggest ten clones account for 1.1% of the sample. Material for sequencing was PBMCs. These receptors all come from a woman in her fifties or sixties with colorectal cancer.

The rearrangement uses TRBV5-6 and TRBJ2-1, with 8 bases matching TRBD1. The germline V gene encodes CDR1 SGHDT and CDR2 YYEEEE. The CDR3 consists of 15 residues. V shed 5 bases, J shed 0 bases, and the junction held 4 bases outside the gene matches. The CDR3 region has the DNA TGTGCCAGCAGATATGGACAGGGCTCCTACAATGAGCAGTTCTTC. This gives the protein CASRYGQGSYNEQFF. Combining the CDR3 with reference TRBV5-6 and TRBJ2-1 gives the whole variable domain DAGVTQSPTHLIKTRGQQVTLRCSPKSGHDTVSWYQQALGQGPQFIFQYYEEEERQRGNFPDRFSGHQFPNYSSELNVNALLLGDSALYLCASRYGQGSYNEQFFGPGTRLTVL.

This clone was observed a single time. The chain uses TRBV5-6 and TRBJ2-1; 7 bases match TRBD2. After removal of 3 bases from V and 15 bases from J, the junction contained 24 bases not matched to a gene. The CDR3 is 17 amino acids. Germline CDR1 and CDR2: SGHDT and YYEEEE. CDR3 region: CASSSRPSGGKGSTRFF. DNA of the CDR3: TGTGCCAGCAGCTCGCGACCGTCGGGGGGAAAGGGGTCTACACGGTTCTTC.

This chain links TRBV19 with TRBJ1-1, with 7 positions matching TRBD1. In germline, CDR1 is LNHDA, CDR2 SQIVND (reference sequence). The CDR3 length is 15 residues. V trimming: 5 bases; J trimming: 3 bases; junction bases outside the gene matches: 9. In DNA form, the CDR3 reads TGTGCCAGTAGTGCTAACAGGGGACTTTACACTGAAGCTTTCTTT. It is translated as CASSANRGLYTEAFF.

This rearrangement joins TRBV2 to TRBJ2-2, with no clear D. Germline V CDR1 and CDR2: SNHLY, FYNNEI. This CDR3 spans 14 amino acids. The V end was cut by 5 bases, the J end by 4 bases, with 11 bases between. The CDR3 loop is CASSPIGPTGELFF. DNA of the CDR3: TGTGCCAGCAGTCCTATAGGGCCCACCGGGGAGCTGTTTTTT.

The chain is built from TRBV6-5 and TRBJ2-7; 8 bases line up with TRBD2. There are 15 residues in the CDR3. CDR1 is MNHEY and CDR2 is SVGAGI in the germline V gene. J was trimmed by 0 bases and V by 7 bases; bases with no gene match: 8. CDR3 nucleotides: TGTGCCAGCATGTCGGGGGGGATGAGCTCCTACGAGCAGTACTTC. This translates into CASMSGGMSSYEQYF.

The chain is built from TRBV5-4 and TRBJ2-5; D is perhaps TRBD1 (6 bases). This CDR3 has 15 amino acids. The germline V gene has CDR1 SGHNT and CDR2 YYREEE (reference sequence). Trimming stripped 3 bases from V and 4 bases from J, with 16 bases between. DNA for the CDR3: TGTGCCAGCAGCTCCCCGTCACAGGGAGTAGAGACCCAGTACTTC. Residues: CASSSPSQGVETQYF.

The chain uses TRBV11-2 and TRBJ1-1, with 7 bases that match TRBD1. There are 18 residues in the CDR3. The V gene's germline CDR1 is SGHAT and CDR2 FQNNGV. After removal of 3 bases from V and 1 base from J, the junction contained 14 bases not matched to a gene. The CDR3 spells CASSFFSAPRDRNTEAFF. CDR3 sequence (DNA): TGTGCCAGCAGCTTCTTTTCGGCTCCTCGGGACAGGAACACTGAAGCTTTCTTT.

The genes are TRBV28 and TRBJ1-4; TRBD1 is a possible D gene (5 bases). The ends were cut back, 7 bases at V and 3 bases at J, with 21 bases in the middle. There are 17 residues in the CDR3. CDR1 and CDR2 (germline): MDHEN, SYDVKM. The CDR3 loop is CASTMHVGGDANEKLFF. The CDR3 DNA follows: TGTGCCAGCACTATGCACGTTGGGGGGGATGCTAATGAAAAACTGTTTTTT.

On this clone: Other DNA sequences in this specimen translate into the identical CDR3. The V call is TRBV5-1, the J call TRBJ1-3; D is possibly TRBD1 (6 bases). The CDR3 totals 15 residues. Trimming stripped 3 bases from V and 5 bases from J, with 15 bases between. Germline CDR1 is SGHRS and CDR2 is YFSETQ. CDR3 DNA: TGCGCCAGCAGCTCGTCGGGGGGCGGACGAAACACCATATATTTT. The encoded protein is CASSSSGGGRNTIYF.

The CDR3 bases are TGTGCCAGCTTCGACCTGAGGCCCGGGGAGCTGTTTTTT. This sequence encodes CASFDLRPGELFF. V gene TRBV6-5 combines with J gene TRBJ2-2; D unclear. The germline CDR1 and CDR2 sequences are MNHEY and SVGAGI. The length of the CDR3 is 13 residues. Trimming pared 8 bases from V and 6 bases from J, leaving 13 bases between.

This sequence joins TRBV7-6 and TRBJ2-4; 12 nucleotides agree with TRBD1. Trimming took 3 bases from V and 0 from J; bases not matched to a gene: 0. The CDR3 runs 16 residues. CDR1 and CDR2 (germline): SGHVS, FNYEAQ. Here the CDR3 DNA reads TGTGCCAGCAGCTTGGGACAGGGGGCAGCCAAAAACATTCAGTACTTC. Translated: CASSLGQGAAKNIQYF.

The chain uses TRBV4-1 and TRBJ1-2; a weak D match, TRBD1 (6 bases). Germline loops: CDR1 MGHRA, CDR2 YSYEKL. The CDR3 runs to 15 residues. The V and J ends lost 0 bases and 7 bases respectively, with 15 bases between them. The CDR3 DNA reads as TGCGCCAGCAGCCAAGAGATGCGGGGGCAGGGTGGCTACACCTTC. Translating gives CASSQEMRGQGGYTF.

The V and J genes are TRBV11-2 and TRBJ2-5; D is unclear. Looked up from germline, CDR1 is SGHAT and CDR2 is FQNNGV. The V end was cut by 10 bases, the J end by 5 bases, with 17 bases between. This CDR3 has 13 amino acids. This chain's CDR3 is CATQLSLQETQYF. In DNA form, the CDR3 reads TGTGCCACCCAGCTGTCCCTGCAGGAGACCCAGTACTTC.

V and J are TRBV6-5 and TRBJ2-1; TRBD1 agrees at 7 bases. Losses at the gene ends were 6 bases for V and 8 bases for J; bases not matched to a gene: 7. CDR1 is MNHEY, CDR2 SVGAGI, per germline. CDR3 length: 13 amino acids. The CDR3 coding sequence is TGTGCCAGCAGCACAGGGGAAGAATATGAGCAGTTCTTC. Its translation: CASSTGEEYEQFF.

The CDR3 sequence: CASRLTGEDQPQHF. Written as DNA, the CDR3 is TGTGCCAGTAGGCTGACAGGGGAAGACCAGCCCCAGCATTTT. This chain joins TRBV19 and TRBJ1-5, with TRBD1 matching 8 bases. The trim removed 6 bases at V and 7 bases at J, leaving 8 bases unmatched. The CDR3 runs 14 residues. Germline CDR1 and CDR2: LNHDA and SQIVND (reference sequence).

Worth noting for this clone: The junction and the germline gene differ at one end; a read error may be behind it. In DNA form, the CDR3 reads TGTGCCAGCAGCCCTACTGACAGCTCCTACGCGCAGTACTTC. It specifies CASSPTDSSYAQYF. This chain joins TRBV9 and TRBJ2-7, with TRBD1 as a possible D gene (5 bases). Germline assignment: CDR1 SGDLS and CDR2 YYNGEE. This CDR3 region has 14 residues.

CDR3 in amino acids: CASSPNQGADEKLFF. For the CDR3, the DNA is TGTGCCAGCTCACCAAACCAGGGGGCGGATGAAAAACTGTTTTTT. The chain uses TRBV18 and TRBJ1-4, with 8 bases aligning to TRBD1. CDR1 is KGHSH and CDR2 is LQKENI in the germline V gene. Trimming removed 2 bases from V and 6 bases from J; junction bases left unmatched: 5. The CDR3 is 15 amino acids.

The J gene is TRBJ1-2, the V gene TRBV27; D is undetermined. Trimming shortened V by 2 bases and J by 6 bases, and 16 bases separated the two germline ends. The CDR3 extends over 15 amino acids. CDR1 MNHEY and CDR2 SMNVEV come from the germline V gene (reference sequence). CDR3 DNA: TGTGCCAGCAGTTTAGGCCTTGGGTTCGTAGATGGCTACACCTTC. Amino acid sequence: CASSLGLGFVDGYTF.

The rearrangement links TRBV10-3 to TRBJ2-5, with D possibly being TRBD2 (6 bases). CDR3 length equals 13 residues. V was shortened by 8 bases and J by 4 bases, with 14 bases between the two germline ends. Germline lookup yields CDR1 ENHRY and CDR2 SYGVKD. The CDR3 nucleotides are TGTGCCATCGGGGGTGGAGGGCGAGAGACCCAGTACTTC. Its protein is CAIGGGGRETQYF.

CDR3 protein: CASRARPLDSPLHF. The CDR3 DNA sequence: TGTGCCAGCAGGGCCCGACCATTAGATTCACCCCTCCACTTT. The chain carries TRBV6-5 and TRBJ1-6; D is unclear. Germline V CDR1 and CDR2: MNHEY, SVGAGI. The length of the CDR3 is 14 residues. The ends were cut back, 6 bases at V and 8 bases at J, with 14 bases in the middle.

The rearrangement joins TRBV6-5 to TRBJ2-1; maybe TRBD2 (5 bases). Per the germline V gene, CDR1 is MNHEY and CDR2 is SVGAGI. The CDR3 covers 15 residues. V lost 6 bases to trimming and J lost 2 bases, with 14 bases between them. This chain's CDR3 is CASSPDPGTYNEQFF. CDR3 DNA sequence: TGTGCCAGCAGCCCCGATCCGGGAACCTACAATGAGCAGTTCTTC.

The CDR3 reads CASSDVGQNYGYTF. CDR3 DNA sequence: TGTGCCAGCAGTGATGTGGGACAGAACTATGGCTACACCTTC. The chain links TRBV2 to TRBJ1-2, with 7 bases lining up with TRBD1. V lost 3 bases and J lost 2; bases outside the gene matches: 3. This CDR3 has 14 residues. The germline V gene encodes CDR1 SNHLY and CDR2 FYNNEI.

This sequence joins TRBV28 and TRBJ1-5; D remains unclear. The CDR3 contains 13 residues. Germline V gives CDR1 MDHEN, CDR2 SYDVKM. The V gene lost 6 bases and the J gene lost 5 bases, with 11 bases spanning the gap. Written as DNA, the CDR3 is TGTGCCAGCAGAACCCAGGCAGATCAGCCCCAGCATTTT. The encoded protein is CASRTQADQPQHF.

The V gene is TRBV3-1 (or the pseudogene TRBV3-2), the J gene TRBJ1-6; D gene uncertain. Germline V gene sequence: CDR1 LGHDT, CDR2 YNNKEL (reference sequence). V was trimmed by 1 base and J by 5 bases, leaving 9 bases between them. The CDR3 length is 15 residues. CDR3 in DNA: TGTGCCAGCAGCCAAGCGAGGGCTGATAATTCACCCCTCCACTTT. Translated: CASSQARADNSPLHF.

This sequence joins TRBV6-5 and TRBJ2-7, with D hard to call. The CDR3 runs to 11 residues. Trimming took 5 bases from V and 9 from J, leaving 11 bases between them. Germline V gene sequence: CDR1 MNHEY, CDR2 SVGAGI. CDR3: CASSLPPAQYF. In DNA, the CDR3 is TGTGCCAGCAGTCTTCCGCCGGCGCAGTACTTC.

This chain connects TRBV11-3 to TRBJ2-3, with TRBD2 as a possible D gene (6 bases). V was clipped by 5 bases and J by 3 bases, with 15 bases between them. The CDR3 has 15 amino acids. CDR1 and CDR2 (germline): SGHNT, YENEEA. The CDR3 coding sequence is TGTGCCAGCAGCAAGACGGGACTCCTAACAGATACGCAGTATTTT. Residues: CASSKTGLLTDTQYF.

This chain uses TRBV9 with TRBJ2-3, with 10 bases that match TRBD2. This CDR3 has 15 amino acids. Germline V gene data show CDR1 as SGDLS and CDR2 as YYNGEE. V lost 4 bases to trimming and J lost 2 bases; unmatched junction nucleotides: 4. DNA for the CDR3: TGTGCCAGCAGCCCAGGGACTAGCGCCACAGATACGCAGTATTTT. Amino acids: CASSPGTSATDTQYF.